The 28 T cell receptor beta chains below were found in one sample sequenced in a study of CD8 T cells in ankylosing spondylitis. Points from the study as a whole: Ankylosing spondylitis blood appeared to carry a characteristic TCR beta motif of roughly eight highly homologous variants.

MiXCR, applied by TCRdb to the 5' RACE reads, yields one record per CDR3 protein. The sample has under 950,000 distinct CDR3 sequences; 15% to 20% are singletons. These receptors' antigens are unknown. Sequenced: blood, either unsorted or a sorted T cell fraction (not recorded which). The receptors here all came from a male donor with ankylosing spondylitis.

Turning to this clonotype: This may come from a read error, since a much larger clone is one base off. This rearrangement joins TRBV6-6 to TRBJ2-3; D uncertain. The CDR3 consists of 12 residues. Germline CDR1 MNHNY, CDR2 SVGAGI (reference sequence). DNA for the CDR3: TGTGCCAGCAGTTCCCTCACAAATACGCAGTATTTT. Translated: CASSSLTNTQYF.

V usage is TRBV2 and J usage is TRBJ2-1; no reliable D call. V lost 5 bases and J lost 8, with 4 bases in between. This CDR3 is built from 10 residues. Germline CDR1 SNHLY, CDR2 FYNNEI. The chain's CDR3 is CASSQYEQFF. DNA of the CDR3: TGTGCCAGCAGTCAGTATGAGCAGTTCTTC.

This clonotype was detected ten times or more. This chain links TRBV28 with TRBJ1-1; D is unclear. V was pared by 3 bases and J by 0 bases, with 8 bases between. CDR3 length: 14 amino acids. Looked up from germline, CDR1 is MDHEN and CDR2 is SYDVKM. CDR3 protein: CASSFRGVNTEAFF. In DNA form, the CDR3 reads TGTGCCAGCAGTTTTCGCGGGGTGAACACTGAAGCTTTCTTT.

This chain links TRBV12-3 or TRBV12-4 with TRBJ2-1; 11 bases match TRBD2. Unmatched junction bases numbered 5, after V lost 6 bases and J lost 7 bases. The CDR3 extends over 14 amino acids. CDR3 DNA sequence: TGTGCCAGCAGATCTACTAGCGGGAGTAATGAGCAGTTCTTC. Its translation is CASRSTSGSNEQFF.

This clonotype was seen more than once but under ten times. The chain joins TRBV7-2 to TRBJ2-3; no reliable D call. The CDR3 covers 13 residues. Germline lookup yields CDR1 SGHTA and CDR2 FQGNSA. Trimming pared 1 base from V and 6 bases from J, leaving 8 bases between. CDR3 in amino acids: CASSLGVLDTQYF. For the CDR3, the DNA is TGTGCCAGCAGCTTAGGTGTTTTGGATACGCAGTATTTT.

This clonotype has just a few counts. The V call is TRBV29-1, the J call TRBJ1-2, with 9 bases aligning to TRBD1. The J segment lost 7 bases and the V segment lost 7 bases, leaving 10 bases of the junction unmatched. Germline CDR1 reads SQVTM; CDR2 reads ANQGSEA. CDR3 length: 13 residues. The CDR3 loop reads CSGWTGAPGGYTF. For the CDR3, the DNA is TGCAGCGGCTGGACAGGGGCTCCTGGTGGCTACACCTTC.

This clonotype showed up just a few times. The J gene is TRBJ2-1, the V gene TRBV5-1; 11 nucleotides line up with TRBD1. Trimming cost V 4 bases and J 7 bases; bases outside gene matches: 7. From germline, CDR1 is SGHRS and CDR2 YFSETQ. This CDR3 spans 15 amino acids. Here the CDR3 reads CASSRTGGITNEQFF. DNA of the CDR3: TGCGCCAGCAGCCGGACAGGGGGCATCACGAATGAGCAGTTCTTC. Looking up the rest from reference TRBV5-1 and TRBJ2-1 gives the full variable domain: KAGVTQTPRYLIKTRGQQVTLSCSPISGHRSVSWYQQTPGQGLQFLFEYFSETQRNKGNFPGRFSGRQFSNSRSEMNVSTLELGDSALYLCASSRTGGITNEQFFGPGTRLTVL.

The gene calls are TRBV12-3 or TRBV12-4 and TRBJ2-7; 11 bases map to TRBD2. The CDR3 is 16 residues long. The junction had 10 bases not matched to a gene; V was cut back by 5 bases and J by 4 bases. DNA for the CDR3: TGTGCCAGCAGTATTACTAGCGGGAGTACGGTTTACGAGCAGTACTTC. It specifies CASSITSGSTVYEQYF.

Written as DNA, the CDR3 is TGTGCCAGCAGCGGGGAAGAAGCAAAAGAGACCCAGTACTTC. Protein product: CASSGEEAKETQYF. The rearrangement uses TRBV5-4 and TRBJ2-5; D is undetermined. The V gene's germline CDR1 is SGHNT and CDR2 YYREEE (reference sequence). V was clipped by 4 bases and J by 3 bases, with 13 bases between them. This CDR3 is 14 amino acids long.

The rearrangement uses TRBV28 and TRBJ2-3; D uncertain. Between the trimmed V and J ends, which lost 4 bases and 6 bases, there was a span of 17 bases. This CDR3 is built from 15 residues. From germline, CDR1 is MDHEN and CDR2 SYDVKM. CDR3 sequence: CASSSATLGLDTQYF. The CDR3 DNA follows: TGTGCCAGCAGTTCTGCGACGCTTGGGTTGGATACGCAGTATTTT.

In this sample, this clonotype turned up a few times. CDR3 residues: CASRVAHSTDTQYF. The CDR3 DNA follows: TGCGCCAGCAGGGTAGCCCACAGCACAGATACGCAGTATTTT. The chain combines TRBV5-1 with TRBJ2-3; D gene unclear. The V gene lost 5 bases and the J gene lost 0 bases, with 10 bases spanning the gap. In germline, CDR1 is SGHRS, CDR2 YFSETQ. The CDR3 is 14 amino acids.

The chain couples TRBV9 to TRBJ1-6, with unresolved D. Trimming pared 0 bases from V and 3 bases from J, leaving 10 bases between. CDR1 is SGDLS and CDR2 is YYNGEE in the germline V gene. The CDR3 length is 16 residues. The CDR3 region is CASSVGSEHYNSPLHF. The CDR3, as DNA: TGTGCCAGCAGCGTAGGGTCAGAGCACTATAATTCACCCCTCCACTTT.

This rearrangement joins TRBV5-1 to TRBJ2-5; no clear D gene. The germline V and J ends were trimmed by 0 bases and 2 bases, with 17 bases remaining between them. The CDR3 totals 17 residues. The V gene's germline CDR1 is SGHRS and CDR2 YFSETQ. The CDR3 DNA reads TGCGCCAGCAGCTTGGCCTCTGTCCGGGCCCCACAAGAGACCCAGTACTTC. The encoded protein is CASSLASVRAPQETQYF.

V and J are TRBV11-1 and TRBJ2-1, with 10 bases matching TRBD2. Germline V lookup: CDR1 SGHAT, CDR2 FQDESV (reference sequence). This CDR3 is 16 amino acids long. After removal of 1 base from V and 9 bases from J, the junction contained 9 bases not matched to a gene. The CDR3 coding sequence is TGTGCCAGCAGCTTAGTCCCTAGCGGGAGTGGTCGTGAGCAGTTCTTC. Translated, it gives CASSLVPSGSGREQFF.

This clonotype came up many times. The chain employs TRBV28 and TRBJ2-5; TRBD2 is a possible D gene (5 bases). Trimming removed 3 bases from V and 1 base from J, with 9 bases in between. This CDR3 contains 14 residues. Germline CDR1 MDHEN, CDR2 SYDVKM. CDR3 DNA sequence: TGTGCCAGCAGTTTGAGCGGCCTCCAAGAGACCCAGTACTTC. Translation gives CASSLSGLQETQYF. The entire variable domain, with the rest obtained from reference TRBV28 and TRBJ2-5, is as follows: DVKVTQSSRYLVKRTGEKVFLECVQDMDHENMFWYRQDPGLGLRLIYFSYDVKMKEKGDIPEGYSVSREKKERFSLILESASTNQTSMYLCASSLSGLQETQYFGPGTRLLVL.

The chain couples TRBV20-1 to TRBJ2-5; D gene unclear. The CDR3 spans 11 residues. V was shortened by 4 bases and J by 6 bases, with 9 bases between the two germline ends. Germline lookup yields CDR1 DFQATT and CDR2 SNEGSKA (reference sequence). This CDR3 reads CSATDEKTQYF. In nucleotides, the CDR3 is TGCAGTGCTACGGATGAAAAGACCCAGTACTTC.

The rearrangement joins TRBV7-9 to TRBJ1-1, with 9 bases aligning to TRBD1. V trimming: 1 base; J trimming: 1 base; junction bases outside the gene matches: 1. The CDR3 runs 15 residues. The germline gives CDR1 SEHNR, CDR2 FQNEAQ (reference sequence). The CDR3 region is CASSLVTGGNTEAFF. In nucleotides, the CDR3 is TGTGCCAGCAGCTTAGTGACAGGGGGGAACACTGAAGCTTTCTTT. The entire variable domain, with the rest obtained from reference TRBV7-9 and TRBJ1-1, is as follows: DTGVSQNPRHKITKRGQNVTFRCDPISEHNRLYWYRQTLGQGPEFLTYFQNEAQLEKSRLLSDRFSAERPKGSFSTLEIQRTEQGDSAMYLCASSLVTGGNTEAFFGQGTRLTVV.

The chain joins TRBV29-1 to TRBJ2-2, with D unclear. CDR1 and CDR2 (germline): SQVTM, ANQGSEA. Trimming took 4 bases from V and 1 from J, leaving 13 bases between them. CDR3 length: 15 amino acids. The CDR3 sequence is CSVVWQLKNTGELFF. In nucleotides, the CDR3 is TGCAGCGTTGTTTGGCAGCTCAAGAACACCGGGGAGCTGTTTTTT.

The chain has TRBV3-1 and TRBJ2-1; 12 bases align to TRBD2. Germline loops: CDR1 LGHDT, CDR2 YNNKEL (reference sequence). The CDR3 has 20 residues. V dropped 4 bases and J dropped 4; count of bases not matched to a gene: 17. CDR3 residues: CASSLSWASGGAPPYNEQFF. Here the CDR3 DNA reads TGTGCCAGCAGCCTCTCTTGGGCTAGCGGGGGGGCCCCCCCATACAATGAGCAGTTCTTC.

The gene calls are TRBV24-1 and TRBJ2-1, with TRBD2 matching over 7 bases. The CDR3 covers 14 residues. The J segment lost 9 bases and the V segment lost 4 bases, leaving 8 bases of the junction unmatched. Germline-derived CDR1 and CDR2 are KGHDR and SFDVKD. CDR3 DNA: TGTGCCACCAGTGAAGCGGGACCCAAGGGTGAGCAGTTCTTC. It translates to CATSEAGPKGEQFF.

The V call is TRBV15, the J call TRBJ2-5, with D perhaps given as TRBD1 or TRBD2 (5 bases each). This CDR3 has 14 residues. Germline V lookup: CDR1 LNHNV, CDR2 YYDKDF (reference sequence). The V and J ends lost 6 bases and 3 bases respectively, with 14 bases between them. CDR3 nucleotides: TGTGCCACCAGGTGGGACCGACTAAAAGAGACCCAGTACTTC. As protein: CATRWDRLKETQYF.

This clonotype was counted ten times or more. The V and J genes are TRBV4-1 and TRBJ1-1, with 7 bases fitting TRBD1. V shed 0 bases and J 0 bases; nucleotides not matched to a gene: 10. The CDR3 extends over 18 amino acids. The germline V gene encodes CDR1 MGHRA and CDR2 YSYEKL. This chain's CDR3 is CASSQDWGGTEMNTEAFF. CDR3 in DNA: TGCGCCAGCAGCCAAGACTGGGGCGGGACAGAGATGAACACTGAAGCTTTCTTT.

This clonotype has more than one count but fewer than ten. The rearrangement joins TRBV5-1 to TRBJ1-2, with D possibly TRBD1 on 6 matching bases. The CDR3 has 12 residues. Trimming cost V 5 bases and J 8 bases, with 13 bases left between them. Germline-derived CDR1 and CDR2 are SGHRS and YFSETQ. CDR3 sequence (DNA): TGCGCCAGCAGTAACAGGGTGGGAGGCTACACCTTC. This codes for CASSNRVGGYTF.

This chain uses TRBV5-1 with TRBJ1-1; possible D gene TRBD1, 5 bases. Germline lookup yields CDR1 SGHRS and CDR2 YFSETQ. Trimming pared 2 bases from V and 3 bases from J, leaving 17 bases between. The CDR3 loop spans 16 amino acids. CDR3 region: CASSFSGRDKDTEAFF. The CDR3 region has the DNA TGCGCCAGCAGCTTTTCAGGGAGGGATAAGGACACTGAAGCTTTCTTT.

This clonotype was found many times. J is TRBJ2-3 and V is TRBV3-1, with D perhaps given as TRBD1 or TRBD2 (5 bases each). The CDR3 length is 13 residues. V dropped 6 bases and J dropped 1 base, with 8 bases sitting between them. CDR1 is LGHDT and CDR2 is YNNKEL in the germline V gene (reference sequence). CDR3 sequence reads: CASSQGGTDTQYF. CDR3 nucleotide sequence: TGTGCCAGCAGTCAGGGAGGCACAGATACGCAGTATTTT.

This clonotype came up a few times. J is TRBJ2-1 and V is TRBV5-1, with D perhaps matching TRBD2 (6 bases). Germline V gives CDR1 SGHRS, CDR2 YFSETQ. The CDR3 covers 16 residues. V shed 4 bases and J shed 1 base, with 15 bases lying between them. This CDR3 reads CASSPRLGGSYNEQFF. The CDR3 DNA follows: TGCGCCAGCAGCCCCCGACTAGGAGGGTCCTACAATGAGCAGTTCTTC.

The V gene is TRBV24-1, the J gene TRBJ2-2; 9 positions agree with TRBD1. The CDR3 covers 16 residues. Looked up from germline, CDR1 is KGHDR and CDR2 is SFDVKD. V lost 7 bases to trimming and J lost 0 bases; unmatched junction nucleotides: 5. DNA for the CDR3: TGTGCCACCAGGGGGCGACAGGGGGCGAACACCGGGGAGCTGTTTTTT. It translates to CATRGRQGANTGELFF.

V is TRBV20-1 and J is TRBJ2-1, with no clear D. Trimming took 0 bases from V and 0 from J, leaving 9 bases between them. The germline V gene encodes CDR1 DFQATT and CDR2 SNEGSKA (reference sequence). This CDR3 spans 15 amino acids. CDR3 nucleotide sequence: TGCAGTGCTAGAGACCTCACTTACTCCTACAATGAGCAGTTCTTC. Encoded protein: CSARDLTYSYNEQFF.